Sequencing of this T cell receptor (beta chain) was carried out in a study of CD8 T cells in Susac syndrome. As for the study in general: Patients with Susac syndrome were therapy-naive, on corticosteroids, or on intravenous immunoglobulin alone at blood draw.

Random hexamers were used to reverse transcribe the RNA input (about 0.45 to 1 ug). TCRdb reanalysed the immunoSEQ multiplex PCR reads using MiXCR and keeps one entry per CDR3 protein. Of 65,000 to 95,000 distinct CDR3 sequences listed, nearly 95% are singletons. CDR1 and CDR2 (germline): MNHNY, SVGAGI (reference sequence). The length of the CDR3 is 15 residues. On this clonotype itself: At one end the junction does not follow the germline gene, possibly because of a read error.

The source of this sequence is a human donor with Susac syndrome. Source material: CD8+ T cells from PBMCs. This rearrangement joins TRBV6-6 to TRBJ2-2; D gene ambiguous. The CDR3 coding sequence is TGTGCCAGCAGCTACTTCTCGGGTGGCACCGGGGAGCTGTTTTTT. Its translation: CASSYFSGGTGELFF.